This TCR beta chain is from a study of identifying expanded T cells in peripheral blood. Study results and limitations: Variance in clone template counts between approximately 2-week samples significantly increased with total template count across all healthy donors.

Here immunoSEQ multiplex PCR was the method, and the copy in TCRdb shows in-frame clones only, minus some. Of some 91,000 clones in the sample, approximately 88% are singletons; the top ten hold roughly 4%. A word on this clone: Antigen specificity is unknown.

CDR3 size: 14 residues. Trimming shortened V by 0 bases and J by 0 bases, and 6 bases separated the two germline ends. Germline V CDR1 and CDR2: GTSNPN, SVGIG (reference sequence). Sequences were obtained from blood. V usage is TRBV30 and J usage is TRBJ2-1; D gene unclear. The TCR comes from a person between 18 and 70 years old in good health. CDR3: CAWSVPPSYNEQFF. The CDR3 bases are TGTGCCTGGAGTGTACCACCCTCCTACAATGAGCAGTTCTTC.